This T cell receptor (beta chain) came from a study of blood T cell repertoires in COVID-19. Background on the study: Donors in the United States, Italy and Spain gave samples during acute or convalescent COVID-19. PBMCs, B-cell-depleted T cells, or T cells provided the cDNA or gDNA that made up the material.

Study processing details: Reference gene primer amplification gave estimated nucleated cell counts. Profiled with immunoSEQ multiplex PCR; TCRdb holds only in-frame clones, not every one. The D gene and trimming were derived from the DNA, and the V and J assignments and clone size from that table. The data contain approximately 200,000 clones, around 83% of them seen just once; the ten biggest clones take up 2.5% to 3%. Deletions cut 1 base from V and 2 bases from J, with 14 bases between. The CDR3 is 16 residues long. CDR1 is KGHSH and CDR2 is LQKENI in the germline V gene. The source material was peripheral blood. The chain is built from TRBV18 and TRBJ1-1; maybe TRBD1 (5 bases). This receptor was identified in a woman between 25 and 40 years old with active or convalescent COVID-19. The CDR3 loop is CASSPREIGVNTEAFF. DNA for the CDR3: TGTGCCAGCTCACCACGAGAAATAGGGGTTAACACTGAAGCTTTCTTT.